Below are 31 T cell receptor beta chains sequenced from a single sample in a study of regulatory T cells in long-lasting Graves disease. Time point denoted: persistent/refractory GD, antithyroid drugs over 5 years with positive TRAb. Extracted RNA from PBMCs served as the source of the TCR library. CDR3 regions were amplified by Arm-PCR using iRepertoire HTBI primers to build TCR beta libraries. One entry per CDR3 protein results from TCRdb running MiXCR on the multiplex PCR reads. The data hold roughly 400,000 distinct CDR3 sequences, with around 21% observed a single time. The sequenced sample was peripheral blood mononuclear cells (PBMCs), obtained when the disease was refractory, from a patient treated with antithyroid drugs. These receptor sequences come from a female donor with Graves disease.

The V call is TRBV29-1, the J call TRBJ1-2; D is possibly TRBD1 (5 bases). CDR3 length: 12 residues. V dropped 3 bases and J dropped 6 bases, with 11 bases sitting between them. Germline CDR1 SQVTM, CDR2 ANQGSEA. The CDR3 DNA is TGCAGCGTTGATTCGGGGGGTAATGGCTACACCTTC. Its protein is CSVDSGGNGYTF.

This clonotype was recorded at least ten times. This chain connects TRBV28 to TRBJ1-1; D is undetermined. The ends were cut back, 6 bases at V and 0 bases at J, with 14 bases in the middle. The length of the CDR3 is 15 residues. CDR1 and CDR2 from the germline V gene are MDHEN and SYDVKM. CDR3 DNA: TGTGCCAGCAGGCTGGGTCGGGCGATGAACACTGAAGCTTTCTTT. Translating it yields CASRLGRAMNTEAFF.

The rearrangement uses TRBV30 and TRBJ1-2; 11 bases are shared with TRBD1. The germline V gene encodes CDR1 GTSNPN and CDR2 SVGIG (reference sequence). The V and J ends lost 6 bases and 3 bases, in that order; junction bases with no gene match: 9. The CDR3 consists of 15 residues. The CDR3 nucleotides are TGTGCCTGTCTTTACCCGGGACAGGGGGACTATGGCTACACCTTC. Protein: CACLYPGQGDYGYTF.

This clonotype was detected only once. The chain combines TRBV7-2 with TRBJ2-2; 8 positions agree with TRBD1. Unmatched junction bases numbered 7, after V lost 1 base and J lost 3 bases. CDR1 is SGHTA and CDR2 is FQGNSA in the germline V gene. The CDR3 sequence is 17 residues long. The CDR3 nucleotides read TGTGCCAGCAGCTTAGTTGGCGGGACAGGATACACCGGGGAGCTGTTTTTT. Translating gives CASSLVGGTGYTGELFF. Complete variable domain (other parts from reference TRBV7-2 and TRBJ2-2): GAGVSQSPSNKVTEKGKDVELRCDPISGHTALYWYRQSLGQGLEFLIYFQGNSAPDKSGLPSDRFSAERTGGSVSTLTIQRTQQEDSAVYLCASSLVGGTGYTGELFFGEGSRLTVL.

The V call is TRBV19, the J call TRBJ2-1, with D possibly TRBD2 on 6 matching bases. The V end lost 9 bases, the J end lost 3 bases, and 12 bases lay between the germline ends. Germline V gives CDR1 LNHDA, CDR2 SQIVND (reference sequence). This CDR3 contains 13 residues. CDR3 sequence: CASMGLDYNEQFF. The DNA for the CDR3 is TGTGCCAGCATGGGACTCGACTACAATGAGCAGTTCTTC.

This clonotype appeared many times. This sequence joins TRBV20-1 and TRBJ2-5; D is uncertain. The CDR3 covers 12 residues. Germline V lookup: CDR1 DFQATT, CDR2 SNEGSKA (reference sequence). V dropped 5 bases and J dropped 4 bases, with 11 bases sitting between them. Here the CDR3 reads CSAPLGGETQYF. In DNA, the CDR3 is TGCAGTGCTCCCCTTGGCGGAGAGACCCAGTACTTC.

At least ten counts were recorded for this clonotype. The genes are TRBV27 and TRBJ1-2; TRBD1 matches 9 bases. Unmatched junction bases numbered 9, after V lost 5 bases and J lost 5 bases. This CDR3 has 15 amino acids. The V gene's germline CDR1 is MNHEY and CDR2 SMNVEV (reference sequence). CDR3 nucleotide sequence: TGTGCCAGCAGTCCCCGGGACAGGGCATTATATGGCTACACCTTC. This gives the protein CASSPRDRALYGYTF.

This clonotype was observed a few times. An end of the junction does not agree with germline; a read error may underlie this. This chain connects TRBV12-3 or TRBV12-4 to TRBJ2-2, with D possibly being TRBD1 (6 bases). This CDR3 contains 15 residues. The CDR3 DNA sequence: TGTACCAGCAGGACCGGGACAATCGACTCCGGGGAGCTGTTTTTT. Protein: CTSRTGTIDSGELFF.

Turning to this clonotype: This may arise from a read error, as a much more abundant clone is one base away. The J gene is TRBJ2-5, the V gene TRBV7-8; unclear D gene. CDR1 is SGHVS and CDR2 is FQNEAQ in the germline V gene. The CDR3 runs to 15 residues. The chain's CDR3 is CAGSPRQLISETQYF. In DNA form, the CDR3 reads TGTGCCGGCAGCCCCCGCCAGTTGATATCTGAGACCCAGTACTTC. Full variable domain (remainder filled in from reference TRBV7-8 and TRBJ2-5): GAGVSQSPRYKVAKRGQDVALRCDPISGHVSLFWYQQALGQGPEFLTYFQNEAQLDKSGLPSDRFFAERPEGSVSTLKIQRTQQEDSAVYLCAGSPRQLISETQYFGPGTRLLVL.

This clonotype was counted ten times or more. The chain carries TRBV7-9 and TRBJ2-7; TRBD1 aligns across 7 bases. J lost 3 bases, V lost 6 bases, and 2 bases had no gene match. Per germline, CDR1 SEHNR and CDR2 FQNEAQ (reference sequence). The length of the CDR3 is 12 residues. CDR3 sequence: CASSTGVYEQYF. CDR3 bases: TGTGCCAGCAGTACAGGGGTCTACGAGCAGTACTTC.

CDR3 residues: CASSSAGNEQFF. CDR3 sequence (DNA): TGTGCCAGCAGCTCAGCGGGCAATGAGCAGTTCTTC. This chain uses TRBV7-9 with TRBJ2-5, with TRBD2 as a possible D gene (6 bases). The DNA matches TRBJ2-1 better at its end, which makes the J call doubtful. CDR3 length equals 12 residues. Germline V CDR1 and CDR2: SEHNR, FQNEAQ (reference sequence).

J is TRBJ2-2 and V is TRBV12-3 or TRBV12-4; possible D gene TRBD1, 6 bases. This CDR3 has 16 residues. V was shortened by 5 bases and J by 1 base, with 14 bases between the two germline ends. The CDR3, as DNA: TGTGCCAGCAGTCACCCCGGGACAAAGAACACCGGGGAGCTGTTTTTT. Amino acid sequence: CASSHPGTKNTGELFF.

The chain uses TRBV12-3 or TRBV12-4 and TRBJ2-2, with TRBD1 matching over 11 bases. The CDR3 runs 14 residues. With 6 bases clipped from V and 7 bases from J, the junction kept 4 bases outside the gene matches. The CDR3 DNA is TGTGCCAGCAGGGGACAGGGGGGTATCGGGGAGCTGTTTTTT. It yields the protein CASRGQGGIGELFF.

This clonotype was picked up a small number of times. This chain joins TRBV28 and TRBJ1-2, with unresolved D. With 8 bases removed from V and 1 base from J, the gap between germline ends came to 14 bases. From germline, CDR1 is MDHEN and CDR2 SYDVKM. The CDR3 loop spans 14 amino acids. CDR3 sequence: CASGERADNYGYTF. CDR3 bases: TGTGCCAGCGGAGAGCGGGCAGATAACTATGGCTACACCTTC.

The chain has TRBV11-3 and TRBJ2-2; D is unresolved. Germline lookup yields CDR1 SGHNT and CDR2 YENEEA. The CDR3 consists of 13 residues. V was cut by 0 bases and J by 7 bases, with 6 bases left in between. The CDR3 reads CASSLDRGGELFF. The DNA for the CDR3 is TGTGCCAGCAGCTTAGATCGTGGCGGGGAGCTGTTTTTT.

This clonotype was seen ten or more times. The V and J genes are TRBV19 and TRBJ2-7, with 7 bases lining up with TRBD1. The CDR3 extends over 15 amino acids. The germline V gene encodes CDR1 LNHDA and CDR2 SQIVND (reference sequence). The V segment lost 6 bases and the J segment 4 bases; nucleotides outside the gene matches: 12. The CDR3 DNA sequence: TGTGCCAGTAGACAACCGGGACAGCGAGGATACGAGCAGTACTTC. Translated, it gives CASRQPGQRGYEQYF.

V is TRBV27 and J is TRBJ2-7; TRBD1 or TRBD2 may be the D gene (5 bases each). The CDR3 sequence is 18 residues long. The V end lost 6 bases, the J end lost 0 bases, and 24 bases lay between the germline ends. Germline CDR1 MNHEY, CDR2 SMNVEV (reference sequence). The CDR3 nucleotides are TGTGCCAGCAGCTTGGGGGTGAGGAGGCAGGGCGGCTCCTACGAGCAGTACTTC. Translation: CASSLGVRRQGGSYEQYF.

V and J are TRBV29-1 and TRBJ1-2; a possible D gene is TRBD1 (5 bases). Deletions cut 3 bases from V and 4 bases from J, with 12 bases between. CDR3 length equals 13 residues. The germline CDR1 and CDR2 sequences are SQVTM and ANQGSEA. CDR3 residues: CSVELSGSYGYTF. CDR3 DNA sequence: TGCAGCGTTGAGCTATCAGGGTCCTATGGCTACACCTTC.

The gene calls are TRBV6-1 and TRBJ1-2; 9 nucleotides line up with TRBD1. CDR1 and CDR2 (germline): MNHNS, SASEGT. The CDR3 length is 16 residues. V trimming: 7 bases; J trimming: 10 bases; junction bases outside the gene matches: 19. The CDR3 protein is CASTAIVPGQGPYYTF. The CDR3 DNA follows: TGTGCCAGCACCGCTATCGTCCCGGGACAGGGACCATACTACACCTTC.

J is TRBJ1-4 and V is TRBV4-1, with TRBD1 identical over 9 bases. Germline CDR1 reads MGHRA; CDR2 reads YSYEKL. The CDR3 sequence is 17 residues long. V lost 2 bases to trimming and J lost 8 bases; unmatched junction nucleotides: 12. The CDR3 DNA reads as TGCGCCAGCAGCCAAACGATAAACAGGGGGCTTGGGGAAAAACTGTTTTTT. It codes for CASSQTINRGLGEKLFF.

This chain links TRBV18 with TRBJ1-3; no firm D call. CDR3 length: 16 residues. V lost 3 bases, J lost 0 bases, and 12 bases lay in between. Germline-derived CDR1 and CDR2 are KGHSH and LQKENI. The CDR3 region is CASSPVDGISGNTIYF. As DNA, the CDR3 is TGTGCCAGCTCACCGGTAGACGGGATCTCTGGAAACACCATATATTTT.

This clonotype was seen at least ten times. CDR3 bases: TGTGCCAGCATCCTCGACAGGAACACTGAAGCTTTCTTT. This gives the protein CASILDRNTEAFF. The chain is built from TRBV6-1 and TRBJ1-1; D might be TRBD1 (5 bases). V was shortened by 7 bases and J by 1 base, with 10 bases between the two germline ends. CDR1 and CDR2 (germline): MNHNS, SASEGT. CDR3 length: 13 amino acids.

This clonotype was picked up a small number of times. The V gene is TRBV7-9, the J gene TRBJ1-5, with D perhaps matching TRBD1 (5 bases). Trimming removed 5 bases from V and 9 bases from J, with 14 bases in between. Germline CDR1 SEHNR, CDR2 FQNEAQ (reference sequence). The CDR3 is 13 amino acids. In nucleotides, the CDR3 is TGTGCCAGCAGCCCTACGGGGCCCGGGCCCCAGCATTTT. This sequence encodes CASSPTGPGPQHF.

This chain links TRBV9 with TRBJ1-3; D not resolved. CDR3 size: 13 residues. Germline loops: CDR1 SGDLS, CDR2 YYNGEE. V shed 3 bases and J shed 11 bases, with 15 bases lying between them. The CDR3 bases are TGTGCCAGCAGCGGCCGGTCCCCGGCGGCCATATATTTT. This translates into CASSGRSPAAIYF.

DNA of the CDR3: TGTGCCAGCAGCCAGCCGACTAGCGGGCAAGAGACCCAGTACTTC. Translation: CASSQPTSGQETQYF. This chain connects TRBV4-2 to TRBJ2-5; 10 bases are shared with TRBD2. From germline, CDR1 is LGHNA and CDR2 YNFKEQ. The CDR3 has 15 amino acids. V gave up 3 bases and J gave up 2 bases; unmatched junction bases: 3.

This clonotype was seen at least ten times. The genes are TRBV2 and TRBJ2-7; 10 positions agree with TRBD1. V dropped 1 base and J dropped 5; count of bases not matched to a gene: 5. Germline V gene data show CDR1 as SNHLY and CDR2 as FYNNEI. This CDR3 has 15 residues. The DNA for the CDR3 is TGTGCCAGCAGTGAAGAGGGACAGGGGTTAGACGAGCAGTACTTC. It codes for CASSEEGQGLDEQYF.

The DNA for the CDR3 is TGTGCCAGTACCCCCGAGGAAGGCAGGAGCAATCAGCCCCAGCATTTT. Translated: CASTPEEGRSNQPQHF. V is TRBV19 and J is TRBJ1-5; D not certain. The germline CDR1 and CDR2 sequences are LNHDA and SQIVND (reference sequence). The CDR3 contains 16 residues. The V end lost 7 bases, the J end lost 1 base, and 17 bases lay between the germline ends.

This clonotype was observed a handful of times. For the CDR3, the DNA is TGCGCCAGCAGCTCAGACAGGGGGCCCAAAGAATACTCCTACGAGCAGTACTTC. Amino acid sequence: CASSSDRGPKEYSYEQYF. The V and J genes are TRBV5-1 and TRBJ2-7, with TRBD1 identical over 10 bases. Trimming at V came to 3 bases and at J to 0 bases, leaving 12 bases not matched to a gene. The CDR3 runs 18 residues. CDR1 SGHRS and CDR2 YFSETQ come from the germline V gene.

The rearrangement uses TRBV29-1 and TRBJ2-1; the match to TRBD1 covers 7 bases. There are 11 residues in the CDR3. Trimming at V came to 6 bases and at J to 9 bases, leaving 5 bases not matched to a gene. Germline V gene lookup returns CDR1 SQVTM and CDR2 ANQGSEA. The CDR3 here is CSVKQGSEQFF. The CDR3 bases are TGCAGCGTAAAACAGGGGTCTGAGCAGTTCTTC.

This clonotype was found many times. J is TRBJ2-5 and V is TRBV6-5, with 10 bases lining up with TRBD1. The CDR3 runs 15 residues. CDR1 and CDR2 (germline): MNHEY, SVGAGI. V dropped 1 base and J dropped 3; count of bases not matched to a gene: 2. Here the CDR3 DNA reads TGTGCCAGCAGTTACTATGGGACAGGGGAAGAGACCCAGTACTTC. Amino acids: CASSYYGTGEETQYF.

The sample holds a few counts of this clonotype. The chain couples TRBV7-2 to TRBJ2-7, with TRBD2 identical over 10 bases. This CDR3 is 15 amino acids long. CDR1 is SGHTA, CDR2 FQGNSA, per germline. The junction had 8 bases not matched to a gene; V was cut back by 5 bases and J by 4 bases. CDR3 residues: CASSHDSGRNYEQYF. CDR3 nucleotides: TGTGCCAGCAGCCATGATAGCGGGAGGAATTACGAGCAGTACTTC.